This T cell receptor beta chain was observed in a study of blood T cell repertoires in COVID-19. Whole-study context: The samples span acute and convalescent COVID-19 from the United States, Italy and Spain.

Original processing methods: For nucleated cells, counts were estimated from reference gene primer amplification. Sequenced by immunoSEQ multiplex PCR; TCRdb stores in-frame clones only, minus some. That table gives V, J and clone size, and the DNA gave D and trimming. The top ten clones hold roughly 10% of a sample with tens of thousands of clones, 80% to 90% of them seen once. V lost 6 bases, J lost 6 bases, and 11 bases stayed unmatched. In germline, CDR1 is SNHLY, CDR2 FYNNEI. The CDR3 loop spans 16 amino acids. The chain carries TRBV2 and TRBJ1-5, with TRBD1 matching over 10 bases. The TCR was taken from a man older than 75 with acute or convalescent COVID-19. Specimen: peripheral blood. The chain's CDR3 is CASRSDRGASSQPQHF. The CDR3 DNA sequence: TGTGCCAGCAGGTCGGACAGGGGGGCCTCAAGTCAGCCCCAGCATTTT.